Described below is a single TCR beta chain sequence and its context. Its matching antigen is unknown. TCRdb keeps only in-frame clones here, not all; method: immunoSEQ multiplex PCR. The repertoire holds about 110,000 clones, with about 85% as singletons. The data stem from a study of cytomegalovirus exposure and HLA in healthy donors. Findings and limits, study-wide: Reportedly, cytomegalovirus status was diagnosed with high sensitivity and specificity. The finding came from a later analysis; first-cohort TCR clusters tended to co-occur in the roughly 110 validation repertoires. Through in vitro validation, a few CMV-associated chains were shown to be specific for CMV antigens. The majority of TCR sequences were rare, yet some public TCRs appeared in many donors.

Germline V gene lookup returns CDR1 SGDLS and CDR2 YYNGEE. The CDR3 sequence is 14 residues long. V was clipped by 3 bases and J by 2 bases, with 11 bases between them. The gene calls are TRBV9 and TRBJ1-2; TRBD1 is a possible D gene (5 bases). The origin of this receptor is a woman aged 18-29 years in good health and CMV-seronegative. The sample taken for sequencing was PBMCs. CDR3 nucleotide sequence: TGTGCCAGCAGCGGCCCGGGGGTAAACTATGGCTACACCTTC. Amino acid sequence: CASSGPGVNYGYTF.